The 21 T cell receptor beta chains presented below share a single source sample, sequenced in a study of blood T cell repertoires in COVID-19. Sequencing was performed with immunoSEQ multiplex PCR; in TCRdb, only in-frame clones are kept and a portion is missing. The repertoire holds over 250,000 clones, with about nine tenths as singletons. The sequenced sample consisted of peripheral blood. These receptor sequences come from a woman aged 50 to 60 with COVID-19, enrolled during active disease.

The rearrangement uses TRBV12-5 and TRBJ2-1; TRBD2 matches at 12 bases. There are 15 residues in the CDR3. Trimming at V came to 5 bases and at J to 3 bases, leaving 2 bases not matched to a gene. Germline V gene lookup returns CDR1 LGHNT and CDR2 FRNRAP. This chain's CDR3 is CASGGLAGIYNEQFF. CDR3 nucleotides: TGTGCTAGTGGTGGACTAGCGGGAATCTACAATGAGCAGTTCTTC.

The chain carries TRBV14 and TRBJ2-1; 7 nucleotides agree with TRBD1. The CDR3 has 16 residues. From germline, CDR1 is SGHDN and CDR2 FVKESK. Unmatched junction bases numbered 14, after V lost 2 bases and J lost 10 bases. The CDR3 region is CASSQRTGVGGYEQFF. In nucleotides, the CDR3 is TGTGCCAGCAGCCAAAGAACAGGGGTCGGTGGATACGAGCAGTTCTTC. The full variable domain, with the rest looked up from reference TRBV14 and TRBJ2-1, is EAGVTQFPSHSVIEKGQTVTLRCDPISGHDNLYWYRRVMGKEIKFLLHFVKESKQDESGMPNNRFLAERTGGTYSTLKVQPAELEDSGVYFCASSQRTGVGGYEQFFGPGTRLTVL.

The chain couples TRBV11-3 to TRBJ2-1; 10 positions match TRBD2. Germline CDR1 SGHNT, CDR2 YENEEA. The CDR3 totals 19 residues. Germline trimming cut 5 bases from V and 0 bases from J; bases unmatched to any gene: 13. The CDR3 nucleotides are TGTGCCAGCAGCCCCAGGGCTAGCGGGAGTTTCCGCTCCTACAATGAGCAGTTCTTC. Translating it yields CASSPRASGSFRSYNEQFF.

V gene TRBV7-9 combines with J gene TRBJ2-7, with D perhaps TRBD1 (6 bases). The germline V and J ends were trimmed by 5 bases and 3 bases, with 8 bases remaining between them. Germline V lookup: CDR1 SEHNR, CDR2 FQNEAQ (reference sequence). The CDR3 is 12 amino acids. The CDR3 loop reads CASSGTSYEQYF. The DNA of the CDR3 is TGTGCCAGCAGCGGGACAAGCTACGAGCAGTACTTC.

This clone was seen once. This chain uses TRBV9 with TRBJ2-3, with D tentatively TRBD1 (6 bases). The ends were cut back, 0 bases at V and 6 bases at J, with 14 bases in the middle. This CDR3 is built from 15 residues. CDR1 and CDR2 from the germline V gene are SGDLS and YYNGEE. CDR3 region: CASSVEGQPWDTQYF. Written as DNA, the CDR3 is TGTGCCAGCAGCGTAGAGGGACAACCCTGGGATACGCAGTATTTT.

This clone came up a few times. V is TRBV6-5 and J is TRBJ1-1, with 8 bases aligning to TRBD1. V was clipped by 6 bases and J by 9 bases; unmatched bases: 15. The CDR3 is 15 residues long. Germline V gene data show CDR1 as MNHEY and CDR2 as SVGAGI. CDR3: CASSIDGQGRPKAFF. The CDR3 nucleotides read TGTGCCAGCAGCATCGATGGACAGGGAAGACCGAAAGCTTTCTTT.

V usage is TRBV23-1 and J usage is TRBJ2-3, with 7 bases identical to TRBD1. TRBV23-1 counts as an open reading frame of uncertain function. The CDR3 length is 19 residues. J was trimmed by 3 bases and V by 3 bases; bases with no gene match: 18. The CDR3 region is CASSHRASGQSLSTDTQYF. As DNA, the CDR3 is TGCGCCAGCAGTCATCGAGCCTCGGGACAGTCCTTGAGTACAGATACGCAGTATTTT.

J is TRBJ2-7 and V is TRBV7-8; 14 bases are shared with TRBD2. Germline CDR1 reads SGHVS; CDR2 reads FQNEAQ. After removal of 5 bases from V and 1 base from J, the junction contained 7 bases not matched to a gene. The CDR3 spans 17 residues. CDR3 in DNA: TGTGCCAGCAGCGCCGGGACTAGCGGGAGTAAATCCTACGAGCAGTACTTC. Translated, it gives CASSAGTSGSKSYEQYF.

The V call is TRBV18, the J call TRBJ2-2, with 8 bases lining up with TRBD1. Per the germline V gene, CDR1 is KGHSH and CDR2 is LQKENI. This CDR3 is 17 amino acids long. V dropped 2 bases and J dropped 0; count of bases not matched to a gene: 5. As DNA, the CDR3 is TGTGCCAGCTCACCATTTTCAGGGGGCGCGAACACCGGGGAGCTGTTTTTT. Protein: CASSPFSGGANTGELFF.

The chain joins TRBV4-1 to TRBJ1-4, with 7 bases that match TRBD1. The CDR3 extends over 16 amino acids. Unmatched junction bases numbered 11, after V lost 2 bases and J lost 8 bases. In germline, CDR1 is MGHRA, CDR2 YSYEKL. The CDR3 nucleotides are TGCGCCAGCAGCCAAAGCGAGACAGGGATGGTAGAAAAACTGTTTTTT. Protein product: CASSQSETGMVEKLFF.

This clone was counted a single time. DNA of the CDR3: TGTGCCAGCAGAACACAGGGAACTAGTGGCTACACCTTC. It is translated as CASRTQGTSGYTF. The chain employs TRBV28 and TRBJ1-2; the D gene is possibly TRBD1 (6 bases). The germline CDR1 and CDR2 sequences are MDHEN and SYDVKM. The ends were cut back, 6 bases at V and 7 bases at J, with 15 bases in the middle. CDR3 length equals 13 residues.

The chain carries TRBV29-1 and TRBJ2-1, with TRBD2 identical over 8 bases. CDR1 and CDR2 from the germline V gene are SQVTM and ANQGSEA. CDR3 length: 16 amino acids. Trimming took 4 bases from V and 8 from J; bases not matched to a gene: 16. CDR3 sequence (DNA): TGCAGCGTTGTTTTAGAAGAGGCCCCGGGGGGGGATGAGCAGTTCTTC. The encoded protein is CSVVLEEAPGGDEQFF.

The rearrangement uses TRBV9 and TRBJ2-1, with TRBD2 matching 10 bases. Trimming cost V 7 bases and J 4 bases; bases outside gene matches: 5. CDR1 is SGDLS and CDR2 is YYNGEE in the germline V gene. This CDR3 is built from 14 residues. The CDR3 here is CASSKGLAYNEQFF. CDR3 bases: TGTGCCAGCTCTAAGGGACTAGCGTACAATGAGCAGTTCTTC. Complete variable domain (other parts from reference TRBV9 and TRBJ2-1): DSGVTQTPKHLITATGQRVTLRCSPRSGDLSVYWYQQSLDQGLQFLIQYYNGEERAKGNILERFSAQQFPDLHSELNLSSLELGDSALYFCASSKGLAYNEQFFGPGTRLTVL.

The CDR3 nucleotides read TGTGCCACCAGCAGGGGCAGAATAACTGGAAACACCATATATTTT. Its translation is CATSRGRITGNTIYF. V usage is TRBV15 and J usage is TRBJ1-3; unclear D gene. Germline V lookup: CDR1 LNHNV, CDR2 YYDKDF (reference sequence). This CDR3 is built from 15 residues. Trimming cost V 3 bases and J 2 bases, with 11 bases left between them.

The chain links TRBV19 to TRBJ1-6; 8 positions agree with TRBD1. V trimming: 1 base; J trimming: 9 bases; junction bases outside the gene matches: 2. CDR3 length equals 14 residues. Looked up from germline, CDR1 is LNHDA and CDR2 is SQIVND (reference sequence). The CDR3 region has the DNA TGTGCCAGTAGTATAGGACAGGGGACTTCACCCCTCCACTTT. Translated, it gives CASSIGQGTSPLHF. The full variable domain, with the rest looked up from reference TRBV19 and TRBJ1-6, is DGGITQSPKYLFRKEGQNVTLSCEQNLNHDAMYWYRQDPGQGLRLIYYSQIVNDFQKGDIAEGYSVSREKKESFPLTVTSAQKNPTAFYLCASSIGQGTSPLHFGNGTRLTVT.

The chain joins TRBV11-3 to TRBJ2-1, with D possibly TRBD2 on 7 matching bases. The CDR3 runs to 13 residues. V lost 7 bases to trimming and J lost 4 bases, with 11 bases between them. Germline CDR1 is SGHNT and CDR2 is YENEEA. Written as DNA, the CDR3 is TGTGCCAGCAAAAAGGGGGGGTACAATGAGCAGTTCTTC. It specifies CASKKGGYNEQFF. Full variable domain (rest looked up from reference TRBV11-3 and TRBJ2-1): EAGVVQSPRYKIIEKKQPVAFWCNPISGHNTLYWYLQNLGQGPELLIRYENEEAVDDSQLPKDRFSAERLKGVDSTLKIQPAELGDSAVYLCASKKGGYNEQFFGPGTRLTVL.

The chain uses TRBV15 and TRBJ1-1, with TRBD1 identical over 9 bases. Trimming at V came to 6 bases and at J to 6 bases, leaving 8 bases not matched to a gene. The CDR3 sequence is 14 residues long. Germline CDR1 is LNHNV and CDR2 is YYDKDF (reference sequence). The CDR3 coding sequence is TGTGCCACCAGTTCGGGACAGGGACTTTCTGAAGCTTTCTTT. Translating gives CATSSGQGLSEAFF.

The CDR3 DNA reads as TGCGCCAGCCAAAGGACAGGGTCGTCGTTTGGAAACACCATATATTTT. Protein sequence: CASQRTGSSFGNTIYF. This chain uses TRBV5-1 with TRBJ1-3, with 8 bases fitting TRBD1. Per the germline V gene, CDR1 is SGHRS and CDR2 is YFSETQ. The CDR3 runs to 16 residues. V lost 7 bases to trimming and J lost 3 bases; unmatched junction nucleotides: 12.

This clone was recorded many times. The chain has TRBV10-1 and TRBJ2-7; 12 nucleotides line up with TRBD2. With V trimmed by 8 bases and J by 4 bases, 6 bases remained unmatched. Germline V gene lookup returns CDR1 WNHNN and CDR2 SYGVQD (reference sequence). The CDR3 covers 14 residues. This chain's CDR3 is CASGRTSGKYEQYF. CDR3 in DNA: TGCGCCAGCGGTAGGACTAGCGGGAAGTACGAGCAGTACTTC.

The chain links TRBV29-1 to TRBJ1-1; D might be TRBD1 (6 bases). Germline-derived CDR1 and CDR2 are SQVTM and ANQGSEA. The length of the CDR3 is 11 residues. The V and J ends lost 4 bases and 7 bases respectively, with 10 bases between them. The CDR3 nucleotides are TGCAGCGTTGCTTCAGGGGATGAAGCTTTCTTT. Its translation is CSVASGDEAFF.

V gene TRBV6-2 or TRBV6-3 combines with J gene TRBJ1-2; 7 bases are a match to TRBD1. This CDR3 is built from 16 residues. V lost 5 bases to trimming and J lost 4 bases; unmatched junction nucleotides: 13. Germline CDR1 and CDR2: MNHEY and SVGEGT. For the CDR3, the DNA is TGTGCCAGCAGTCACCCGGGACAGCTTCTTTCCTATGGCTACACCTTC. Translation: CASSHPGQLLSYGYTF.